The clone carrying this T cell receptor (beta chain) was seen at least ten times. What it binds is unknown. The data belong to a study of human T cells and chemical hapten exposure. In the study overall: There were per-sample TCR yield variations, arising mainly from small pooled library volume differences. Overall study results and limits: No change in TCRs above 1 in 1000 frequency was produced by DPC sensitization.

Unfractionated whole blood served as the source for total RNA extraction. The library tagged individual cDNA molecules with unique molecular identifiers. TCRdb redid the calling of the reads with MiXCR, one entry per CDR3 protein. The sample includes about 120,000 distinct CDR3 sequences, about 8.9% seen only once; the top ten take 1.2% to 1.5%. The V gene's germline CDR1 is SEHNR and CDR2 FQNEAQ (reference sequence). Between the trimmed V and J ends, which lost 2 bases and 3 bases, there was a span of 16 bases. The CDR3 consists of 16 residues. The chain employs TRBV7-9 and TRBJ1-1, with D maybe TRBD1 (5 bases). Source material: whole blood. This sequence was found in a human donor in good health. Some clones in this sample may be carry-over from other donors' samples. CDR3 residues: CASSLYRPVEDTEAFF. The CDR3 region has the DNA TGTGCCAGCAGCTTATACAGGCCCGTTGAGGACACTGAAGCTTTCTTT.